The following is a T cell receptor beta chain sequence with its context. The data are from a study of blood T cell repertoires in COVID-19. Study-wide context: Samples of COVID-19 (acute and convalescent) were obtained from the United States, Italy and Spain.

Trimming stripped 2 bases from V and 4 bases from J, with 7 bases between. In germline, CDR1 is SGHTS, CDR2 YDEGEE. The CDR3 loop spans 13 amino acids. Authors' data handling: Using reference gene primer amplification, nucleated cell counts were estimated. The table came from immunoSEQ multiplex PCR; TCRdb's copy has only in-frame clones and leaves some out. V and J calls and clone size are copied from that table; D and trimming were computed from the DNA. The profile shows tens of thousands of clones, about 84% of them singletons. Sequencing used peripheral blood. The TCR comes from a woman in her seventies with acute or convalescent COVID-19. V is TRBV5-8 and J is TRBJ2-1, with no clear D. CDR3 in amino acids: CASSFGRYNEQFF. The CDR3 DNA follows: TGTGCCAGCAGCTTCGGCAGGTACAATGAGCAGTTCTTC.